The 21 T cell receptor beta chains presented below share a single source sample, sequenced in a study of blood T cell repertoires in COVID-19. Clones were read by immunoSEQ multiplex PCR, and TCRdb kept only the in-frame ones, dropping some. The sample carries under 250,000 clones, approximately 81% recorded once. Sequences were obtained from peripheral blood. These receptors all come from a woman older than 75 with acute or convalescent COVID-19.

The chain carries TRBV6-4 and TRBJ2-3; 9 bases are a match to TRBD1. This CDR3 spans 15 amino acids. Losses at the gene ends were 3 bases for V and 2 bases for J; bases not matched to a gene: 3. CDR1 and CDR2 (germline): MRHNA, SNTAGT. The DNA for the CDR3 is TGTGCCAGCAGTGAGGACAGGGGCGCCACAGATACGCAGTATTTT. It specifies CASSEDRGATDTQYF.

Comments on this clone: One end of the junction does not line up with germline, which may come from a read error. The chain uses TRBV5-6 and TRBJ1-5; 9 nucleotides align to TRBD1. The CDR3 runs 16 residues. The germline CDR1 and CDR2 sequences are SGHDT and YYEEEE. In DNA, the CDR3 is TGTGCCCGCAGCTGGGGGGGGACAGGGAACAATCAGCCCCAGCATTTT. Protein sequence: CARSWGGTGNNQPQHF.

This clone appeared many times. The rearrangement uses TRBV14 and TRBJ2-1; the match to TRBD2 covers 11 bases. Trimming took 1 base from V and 12 from J; bases not matched to a gene: 8. Germline V gene data show CDR1 as SGHDN and CDR2 as FVKESK. CDR3 length equals 15 residues. This CDR3 is CASSQVISGRAGQFF. The CDR3 nucleotides read TGTGCCAGCAGCCAAGTTATTAGCGGGAGGGCCGGGCAGTTCTTC.

The chain has TRBV27 and TRBJ2-7; D might be TRBD1 (5 bases). The V and J ends lost 3 bases and 2 bases respectively, with 11 bases between them. Germline values: CDR1 MNHEY, CDR2 SMNVEV (reference sequence). This CDR3 has 14 residues. CDR3 region: CASSFRARAYEQYF. CDR3 bases: TGTGCCAGCAGTTTCCGGGCCAGGGCCTACGAGCAGTACTTC.

The chain's CDR3 is CASSGPGLAGINEQFF. The CDR3 bases are TGTGCCAGCAGTGGTCCGGGACTAGCGGGGATAAATGAGCAGTTCTTC. The chain couples TRBV2 to TRBJ2-1; 13 nucleotides agree with TRBD2. CDR1 and CDR2 from the germline V gene are SNHLY and FYNNEI. Trimming cost V 4 bases and J 7 bases; bases outside gene matches: 7. The CDR3 runs to 16 residues.

The rearrangement uses TRBV5-1 and TRBJ2-1, with 14 bases matching TRBD2. This CDR3 has 17 residues. CDR1 is SGHRS, CDR2 YFSETQ, per germline. With V trimmed by 4 bases and J by 7 bases, 10 bases remained unmatched. The CDR3 region is CASSPRLAGGPGNEQFF. CDR3 nucleotide sequence: TGCGCCAGCAGCCCCAGACTAGCGGGAGGGCCGGGAAATGAGCAGTTCTTC. The full variable domain, with the rest looked up from reference TRBV5-1 and TRBJ2-1, is KAGVTQTPRYLIKTRGQQVTLSCSPISGHRSVSWYQQTPGQGLQFLFEYFSETQRNKGNFPGRFSGRQFSNSRSEMNVSTLELGDSALYLCASSPRLAGGPGNEQFFGPGTRLTVL.

This chain joins TRBV6-5 and TRBJ1-3; 9 bases agree with TRBD1. The CDR3 runs to 15 residues. Germline V lookup: CDR1 MNHEY, CDR2 SVGAGI. V gave up 6 bases and J gave up 4 bases; unmatched junction bases: 7. This chain's CDR3 is CASREDRGNGNTIYF. The CDR3, as DNA: TGTGCCAGCAGGGAGGACAGGGGAAACGGAAACACCATATATTTT.

The chain couples TRBV11-3 to TRBJ2-3; 7 positions agree with TRBD1. CDR3 size: 14 residues. Per the germline V gene, CDR1 is SGHNT and CDR2 is YENEEA. V trimming: 5 bases; J trimming: 2 bases; junction bases outside the gene matches: 4. CDR3 bases: TGTGCCAGCAGCCGGGGACAGAACACAGATACGCAGTATTTT. It is translated as CASSRGQNTDTQYF.

The chain is built from TRBV18 and TRBJ2-7; D is possibly TRBD2 (6 bases). The CDR3 spans 12 residues. Trimming shortened V by 6 bases and J by 6 bases, and 12 bases separated the two germline ends. Germline values: CDR1 KGHSH, CDR2 LQKENI. This chain's CDR3 is CASSPRDSEQYF. Here the CDR3 DNA reads TGTGCCAGCTCCCCTAGGGACTCCGAGCAGTACTTC.

The chain has TRBV6-5 and TRBJ2-3; possibly TRBD2 for D (6 bases). The V gene's germline CDR1 is MNHEY and CDR2 SVGAGI. This CDR3 is built from 14 residues. V was trimmed by 8 bases and J by 3 bases, leaving 15 bases between them. The CDR3 DNA follows: TGTGCCAGCCAAGCCCCGGGAGCGACAGATACGCAGTATTTT. Protein product: CASQAPGATDTQYF.

The sample holds a few counts of this clone. The chain has TRBV7-2 and TRBJ1-5; D is perhaps TRBD1 (5 bases). This CDR3 is built from 16 residues. In germline, CDR1 is SGHTA, CDR2 FQGNSA. Trimming cost V 1 base and J 2 bases, with 12 bases left between them. CDR3 nucleotide sequence: TGTGCCAGCAGCTTAGGGGGGGACTGGCGCAATCAGCCCCAGCATTTT. Protein: CASSLGGDWRNQPQHF.

The V call is TRBV6-6, the J call TRBJ2-1; D is ambiguous. Trimming stripped 1 base from V and 5 bases from J, with 6 bases between. Germline-derived CDR1 and CDR2 are MNHNY and SVGAGI (reference sequence). The CDR3 loop spans 13 amino acids. CDR3 sequence (DNA): TGTGCCAGCAGTTACTATCCGGACAATGAGCAGTTCTTC. It translates to CASSYYPDNEQFF.

This clone was seen only once. The CDR3 loop reads CASKPPGGQETQYF. The CDR3 coding sequence is TGTGCCAGCAAACCACCCGGGGGCCAAGAGACCCAGTACTTC. The V gene is TRBV6-5, the J gene TRBJ2-5; a possible D gene is TRBD2 (6 bases). The CDR3 totals 14 residues. Germline V gives CDR1 MNHEY, CDR2 SVGAGI. Trimming removed 7 bases at V and 1 base at J, with 13 bases between.

The CDR3 coding sequence is TGTGCCAGCAGCCCGCAACCAAGCCAGGACTACTACGAGCAGTACTTC. This codes for CASSPQPSQDYYEQYF. V and J are TRBV5-4 and TRBJ2-7; possibly TRBD2 for D (6 bases). Germline assignment: CDR1 SGHNT and CDR2 YYREEE (reference sequence). Trimming shortened V by 4 bases and J by 3 bases, and 20 bases separated the two germline ends. The CDR3 is 16 amino acids.

The chain carries TRBV30 and TRBJ1-2; perhaps TRBD1 as D (5 bases). CDR1 and CDR2 from the germline V gene are GTSNPN and SVGIG (reference sequence). CDR3 size: 13 residues. Trimming stripped 0 bases from V and 7 bases from J, with 12 bases between. The CDR3 nucleotides are TGTGCCTGGAGTGTACTCCAGGGACTTGGCTACACCTTC. Its protein product is CAWSVLQGLGYTF.

This chain links TRBV5-6 with TRBJ1-2; 8 bases align to TRBD1. CDR1 SGHDT and CDR2 YYEEEE come from the germline V gene. Losses at the gene ends were 3 bases for V and 3 bases for J; bases not matched to a gene: 4. The CDR3 totals 14 residues. The CDR3 is CASSYGQGDYGYTF. CDR3 bases: TGTGCCAGCAGCTATGGACAGGGAGACTATGGCTACACCTTC. Based on the CDR3 plus reference TRBV5-6 and TRBJ1-2, the full variable domain is DAGVTQSPTHLIKTRGQQVTLRCSPKSGHDTVSWYQQALGQGPQFIFQYYEEEERQRGNFPDRFSGHQFPNYSSELNVNALLLGDSALYLCASSYGQGDYGYTFGSGTRLTVV.

With regard to this clone: The same CDR3 arises from other DNA sequences in this sample as well. V usage is TRBV6-5 and J usage is TRBJ2-3; no reliable D call. This CDR3 comprises 13 residues. The V and J ends lost 6 bases and 1 base respectively, with 8 bases between them. Germline CDR1 MNHEY, CDR2 SVGAGI. The DNA for the CDR3 is TGTGCCAGCAGGCCATCGGGCACAGATACGCAGTATTTT. It codes for CASRPSGTDTQYF.

J is TRBJ2-5 and V is TRBV29-1; 11 bases are a match to TRBD2. This CDR3 is 11 amino acids long. The germline V gene has CDR1 SQVTM and CDR2 ANQGSEA. Germline trimming cut 6 bases from V and 10 bases from J; bases unmatched to any gene: 4. The CDR3 loop is CSVLTSGVQYF. CDR3 DNA: TGCAGCGTCCTGACTAGCGGGGTCCAGTACTTC.

The chain is built from TRBV21-1 and TRBJ1-4; no DNA check was done on the table's D call, TRBD1. TRBV21-1 is recorded as a pseudogene. The CDR3 loop spans 12 amino acids. This CDR3 is CAGGDRGEKLFF. CDR3 DNA sequence: TGTGCCGGCGGGGACAGAGGGGAAAAACTGTTTTTT.

This chain connects TRBV11-2 to TRBJ1-5; D not resolved. CDR1 is SGHAT and CDR2 is FQNNGV in the germline V gene. The length of the CDR3 is 16 residues. Trimming shortened V by 2 bases and J by 4 bases, and 15 bases separated the two germline ends. The CDR3 sequence: CASSLLRPQSNQPQHF. The CDR3 nucleotides read TGTGCCAGCAGCTTACTCCGCCCCCAGTCGAATCAGCCCCAGCATTTT.

This clone was seen more than once but under ten times. This chain links TRBV6-5 with TRBJ1-5, with 8 bases aligning to TRBD1. Germline V CDR1 and CDR2: MNHEY, SVGAGI. V gave up 7 bases and J gave up 6 bases; unmatched junction bases: 5. The CDR3 spans 13 residues. The CDR3 protein is CASTQGARQPQHF. Here the CDR3 DNA reads TGTGCCAGCACCCAGGGGGCCCGTCAGCCCCAGCATTTT.